This T cell receptor (beta chain) is drawn from a study of siplizumab effects on memory and regulatory T cells. Looking at the study overall: The mixed lymphocyte reactions, run in pairs, contained siplizumab at approximately 0.92 ug/mL or no drug.

Concerning this clone itself: Its antigen remains unknown.

Mixed lymphocyte reaction cells underwent about six days of coculture at 37°C. Study-level results: The authors mapped only a minor fraction of alloreactive clones to unstimulated subsets. Mappable alloreactive CD4+ clones were on average around 67% Treg-derived with siplizumab, around 26% in controls.

Assays covered approximately 100,000 TCR templates per sample. Libraries were prepared by immunoSEQ multiplex PCR; TCRdb keeps only in-frame clonotypes and omits some of them. This sample has about 9,900 clones; around 40% occur once, and the top ten carry around 8.3%. The CDR3 is 12 residues long. The V end lost 0 bases, the J end lost 6 bases, and 7 bases lay between the germline ends. The germline CDR1 and CDR2 sequences are GTSNPN and SVGIG (reference sequence). The sample comprised CFSE-low (dividing) CD4+ T cells sorted from an allogeneic mixed lymphocyte reaction. This sequence was found in a human donor in good health; the cells came from an allogeneic mixed lymphocyte reaction. The J gene is TRBJ2-3, the V gene TRBV30; D ambiguous. DNA for the CDR3: TGTGCCTGGAGTGTAGGGTGGGATACGCAGTATTTT. The encoded protein is CAWSVGWDTQYF. The complete variable domain, with remaining parts taken from reference TRBV30 and TRBJ2-3, reads SQTIHQWPATLVQPVGSPLSLECTVEGTSNPNLYWYRQAAGRGLQLLFYSVGIGQISSEVPQNLSASRPQDRQFILSSKKLLLSDSGFYLCAWSVGWDTQYFGPGTRLTVL.